These T cell receptor beta chains were read from a single sample in a study of T-cell reconstitution after alpha-beta-depleted transplantation in children. From the PCR reads, TCRdb called clonotypes with MiXCR, one entry per CDR3 protein. Of 130,000 or so distinct CDR3 sequences in the sample, about a tenth were seen once. The sequenced sample was PBMCs, mostly from graft donor cells, obtained 180 days after TCRalphabeta/CD19-depleted stem cell transplant. The receptor set was obtained from a girl less than two years old who had a stem cell transplant for combined immunodeficiency, so the T cells may come from the graft donor. The CDR3 runs from the conserved cysteine through the conserved F or W. The D gene is left open where the match is weak. Clone size is shown for a subset of rows, as once, few, many or a class of expanded clone.

d_call,v_call,j_call,cdr3_length,clone_size,cdr3_nt,cdr3_aa
-,TRBV25-1,TRBJ2-2,15,many,TGTGCCAGCAGTGAATTTGGGGGGATAACCGGGGAGCTGTTTTTT,CASSEFGGITGELFF
-,TRBV3-1,TRBJ2-2,16,few,TGTGCCAGCAGCCCAACGCTCCCAGTGCGAACCGGGGAGCTGTTTTTT,CASSPTLPVRTGELFF
TRBD1,TRBV20-1,TRBJ2-7,13,many,TGCAGTGCCCCCGGGACAGGGACCTACGAGCAGTACTTC,CSAPGTGTYEQYF
-,TRBV5-5,TRBJ1-5,15,-,TGTGCCAGCAGCTTGGGAGGCCTGCCCAATCAGCCCCAGCATTTT,CASSLGGLPNQPQHF
TRBD1,TRBV5-6,TRBJ1-2,16,-,TGTGCCAGCAGCGCCACGACCGACAGGGTTCAGCGGGGCTACACCTTC,CASSATTDRVQRGYTF
TRBD2,TRBV10-3,TRBJ2-1,14,many,TGTGCCATCAGTGATATAAGGCTAGCGGATGAGCAGTTCTTC,CAISDIRLADEQFF
-,TRBV10-3,TRBJ2-7,13,few,TGTGCCATCAGTCCTAGGCAGGGGAACGAGCAGTACTTC,CAISPRQGNEQYF
-,TRBV7-2,TRBJ2-5,16,few,TGTGCCAGCAGCCCGGAGATGGGTTGGGGGGAGGAGACCCAGTACTTC,CASSPEMGWGEETQYF
-,TRBV20-1,TRBJ1-2,14,-,TGCAGTGCTAGAGCTCCAGGGAGGGTCGGCGGCTACACCTTC,CSARAPGRVGGYTF
-,TRBV20-1,TRBJ1-5,13,few,TGCAGTGCTCCCAGGACCCGTCGTGGGCCCCAGCATTTT,CSAPRTRRGPQHF
TRBD2,TRBV6-5,TRBJ2-7,16,-,TGTGCCAGCAGTTACCCCCAATCCGGGAGGGGGTACGAGCAGTACTTC,CASSYPQSGRGYEQYF
TRBD2,TRBV5-1,TRBJ2-7,15,many,TGCGCCAGCAGCTCGGGTGGGGACTACCCCTACGAGCAGTACTTC,CASSSGGDYPYEQYF
-,TRBV29-1,TRBJ2-7,11,few,TGCAGCGTTGAGGCAGCCGACGAGCAGTACTTC,CSVEAADEQYF
-,TRBV12-3/TRBV12-4,TRBJ1-2,13,many,TGTGCCAGTAGAAGGTGGGGCGATTATGGCTACACCTTC,CASRRWGDYGYTF
TRBD1,TRBV12-3/TRBV12-4,TRBJ2-2,14,-,TGTGCCAGCAGTTACAGGGGGCGTACAGGAGAGCTGTTTTTT,CASSYRGRTGELFF
-,TRBV12-3/TRBV12-4,TRBJ2-4,15,few,TGTGCCAGCAGTTTAGCGGGGCTAGCCAAAAACATTCAGTACTTC,CASSLAGLAKNIQYF
-,TRBV7-8,TRBJ2-7,12,few,TGTGCCAGCAGCTGGGGTGGGGGTGAGCAGTACTTC,CASSWGGGEQYF
-,TRBV24-1,TRBJ2-7,12,few,TGTGCCACCAGTGATGGCAGACCCGAGCAGTACTTC,CATSDGRPEQYF
TRBD2,TRBV20-1,TRBJ2-3,14,few,TGCAGTGCTGGGACTAGCGGGGGGCCAGATACGCAGTATTTT,CSAGTSGGPDTQYF
TRBD2,TRBV5-1,TRBJ2-1,15,many,TGCGCCAGCAGCCCGAGACTAGCGGGGTACAATGAGCAGTTCTTC,CASSPRLAGYNEQFF
-,TRBV5-8,TRBJ1-5,17,-,TGTGCCAGCAGCTTGAACGGGCCGGCAGTGAGCAATCAGCCCCAGCATTTT,CASSLNGPAVSNQPQHF
-,TRBV5-1,TRBJ2-7,13,many,TGCGCCAGCAGCTTGGACGGCTCCTACGAGCAGTACTTC,CASSLDGSYEQYF
-,TRBV20-1,TRBJ2-7,14,many,TGCAGTGCTAGAGACCGAAGCCTGGCCTACGAGCAGTACTTC,CSARDRSLAYEQYF
-,TRBV5-6,TRBJ1-2,15,-,TGTGCCAGCAGCTTAGTGACTTCTGACTTCTATGGCTACACCTTC,CASSLVTSDFYGYTF
-,TRBV7-3,TRBJ1-1,14,few,TGTGCCAGCAGCTTAATTCGAAGGGCAGTAGAAGCTTTCTTT,CASSLIRRAVEAFF
-,TRBV9,TRBJ2-5,14,few,TGTGCCAGCAGCCCATACTTCTTTGGGAAGACCCAGTACTTC,CASSPYFFGKTQYF
TRBD2,TRBV20-1,TRBJ2-7,15,few,TGCAGTGCTAGAGATCCTAGCGGGGAAGGATACGAGCAGTACTTC,CSARDPSGEGYEQYF
TRBD2,TRBV10-3,TRBJ2-1,15,few,TGTGCCACCAGCACCGGGACTAGCGGGAGCAATGAGCAGTTCTTC,CATSTGTSGSNEQFF
-,TRBV20-1,TRBJ2-7,14,many,TGCAGTGCTAGTGTACCGTGGGTCCCCTACGAGCAGTACTTC,CSASVPWVPYEQYF
-,TRBV24-1,TRBJ2-2,16,many,TGTGCCACCAGTGATTTTCGGCAGGGAAACACCGGGGAGCTGTTTTTT,CATSDFRQGNTGELFF
TRBD1,TRBV11-2,TRBJ1-2,13,-,TGTGCCAGCAGCGTGGACAGGGCAGGAGGCTACACCTTC,CASSVDRAGGYTF
-,TRBV7-8,TRBJ2-7,16,-,TGTGCCAGCAGATATACCTGGGGACGGCCTCCCTACGAGCAGTACTTC,CASRYTWGRPPYEQYF
-,TRBV20-1,TRBJ1-4,14,many,TGCAGTGCTAGAGACGGAAGGGCTGATGAAAAACTGTTTTTT,CSARDGRADEKLFF
-,TRBV7-2,TRBJ2-1,12,-,TGTGCCAGCAGCCGCGACAGTCATGAGCAGTTCTTC,CASSRDSHEQFF
TRBD1,TRBV28,TRBJ2-3,15,few,TGTGCCAGCAGTTTGGAGCAGGGGGCTGTTCATACGCAGTATTTT,CASSLEQGAVHTQYF
TRBD1,TRBV19,TRBJ2-7,14,-,TGTGCCAGTAGTATAGGACAGGGGGACTACGAGCAGTACTTC,CASSIGQGDYEQYF
TRBD2,TRBV20-1,TRBJ2-7,17,few,TGCAGTGCGGGGACACCTGGGGGACTAGCGGGAGTCAACGAGCAGTACTTC,CSAGTPGGLAGVNEQYF
-,TRBV7-2,TRBJ2-7,15,few,TGTGCCAGCAGCTTAGAGGGAGTTCCCTCCTACGAGCAGTACTTC,CASSLEGVPSYEQYF
TRBD1,TRBV19,TRBJ2-7,14,few,TGTGCCAGTAGTACCGGGACAGCGTCCTACGAGCAGTACTTC,CASSTGTASYEQYF
TRBD2,TRBV20-1,TRBJ2-1,15,-,TGCAGTGCTACAAGCGGGGGGCAAAGTTACAATGAGCAGTTCTTC,CSATSGGQSYNEQFF
TRBD1,TRBV5-1,TRBJ1-2,13,-,TGCGCCAGCAGCCCGTACAGGGGGGATGGCTACACCTTC,CASSPYRGDGYTF
-,TRBV29-1,TRBJ2-7,11,many,TGCAGCGTTGGGGGCGGCTACGAGCAGTACTTC,CSVGGGYEQYF
-,TRBV5-1,TRBJ2-5,15,few,TGCGCCAGCAGCTTGGTCTCAGGATCCCAAGAGACCCAGTACTTC,CASSLVSGSQETQYF
TRBD2,TRBV29-1,TRBJ2-2,17,few,TGCAGCGTTGTGTCGAGCGGGGCGTTCGCGAACACCGGGGAGCTGTTTTTT,CSVVSSGAFANTGELFF
-,TRBV5-1,TRBJ2-4,13,many,TGCGCCAGCAGCCCAACCTCTGGGAACATTCAGTACTTC,CASSPTSGNIQYF
-,TRBV7-2,TRBJ2-3,15,few,TGTGCCAGCAGCCCTAGCTTAGGGCTCACAGATACGCAGTATTTT,CASSPSLGLTDTQYF
TRBD1,TRBV5-1,TRBJ2-7,13,-,TGCGCCACACCACCGGGACAGTCCTACGAGCAGTACTTC,CATPPGQSYEQYF
TRBD1,TRBV2,TRBJ2-5,13,few,TGTGCCAGCAGTGATGGGACAGGAGAGACCCAGTACTTC,CASSDGTGETQYF
TRBD2,TRBV30,TRBJ2-6,18,few,TGTGCCTGGAGTGTCTTGGGACTAGAGTCCTCTGGGGCCAACGTCCTGACTTTC,CAWSVLGLESSGANVLTF
TRBD2,TRBV11-2,TRBJ2-3,19,-,TGTGCCAGCAGCTGGAGCCACGGGACTAGCGGGACCTATACAGATATGCAGTATTTT,CASSWSHGTSGTYTDMQYF
-,TRBV2,TRBJ1-1,13,many,TGTGCCAGCACCCGGGACTTGAACACTGAAGCTTTCTTT,CASTRDLNTEAFF
TRBD1,TRBV12-3/TRBV12-4,TRBJ1-6,14,few,TGTGCCAGCAGTCCTACAGGGGTCAATTCACCCCTCCACTTT,CASSPTGVNSPLHF
-,TRBV6-1,TRBJ1-4,15,-,TGTGCCAGCAGATTCCAGGGGTCCGCTAATGAAAAACTGTTTTTT,CASRFQGSANEKLFF
-,TRBV20-1,TRBJ2-1,13,-,TGCAGTGCTAGAGATCTGGGGATCAATGAGCAGTTCTTC,CSARDLGINEQFF
-,TRBV5-1,TRBJ2-2,15,-,TGCGCCAGCATCTTGGCTGGACCACTAACCGGGGAGCTGTTTTTT,CASILAGPLTGELFF
-,TRBV29-1,TRBJ2-3,14,few,TGCAGCGTTGGGCTCGGGGGCGGTTTGGATACGCAGTATTTT,CSVGLGGGLDTQYF
TRBD1,TRBV12-3/TRBV12-4,TRBJ2-7,15,many,TGTGCCAGCAGGGGGACCGGGACAGGGAGGCACGAGCAGTACTTC,CASRGTGTGRHEQYF